This TCR beta chain came from a study of Japanese encephalitis immunity and Zika vaccine responses (TCRdb year 2021). Regarding the study in general: Three 5.0 ug doses of alum-adjuvanted ZPIV were administered to included participants at weeks 0, 4 and 28. For stimulation, either ZIKV structural-protein peptide pools divided into flavivirus-conserved and non-conserved sets were used, or JEV or YFV peptides matching the pre-vaccination. The ZIKV peptides, 15-mers that overlapped by 11 residues, were chosen for containing NetMHCpan/NetMHCII-predicted epitopes with affinity below 50 nM. The study tested whether prior Japanese encephalitis virus (JEV) or yellow fever virus (YFV) vaccination shaped CD4 T cell responses to the Zika vaccine. Several representative participants per pre-vaccination group were picked for TCR sequencing, using samples from week 52 and from week 0, the point after pre-vaccination but before ZPIV. About a dozen participants were given two doses of JEV vaccine (IXIARO) 28 days apart, two to three months before the first ZPIV dose. In addition, the TCR repertoires of a few flavivirus-naive individuals were analyzed at weeks 2, 6 and 52 after ZPIV vaccination began. Eleven to twelve participants received one dose of YFV vaccine (YF-VAX) before ZPIV, and several participants were flavivirus-naive. What the authors observed across the whole study: Samples were clustered by participant, with no similarity observed between individuals, suggesting that no public TCRs were detected. Only a subset of trial participants with three doses and adequate samples was analyzed, not the entire vaccinated cohort. Higher repertoire similarity across time-points and stimulations was observed in JEV-pre-vaccinated donors than in YFV-pre-vaccinated donors, indicating that more clonotypes were common to ZIKV and JEV stimulation. Sample size limitations prevented peptide-pool deconvolution, so the individual peptides driving cross-reactive responses were not identified. After ZPIV, a significant decrease in repertoire richness of CD4 T cells responding to conserved ZIKV epitopes was observed in JEV-pre-vaccinated donors. Only a few individuals showed CD8 T cell responses to ZIKV peptide pools, and those responses were very low in magnitude.

After labeling with CellTrace CFSE, PBMCs were cultured for roughly 6 days in RPMI containing approximately 7.4% human serum along with peptide pools, each at 1 ug/mL. On a BD FACSAria, proliferating CD4 T cells were sorted without fixation as live CD56-CD19-CD16-CD3+CD4+ CFSE-low cells. The enrolled adults were healthy, and microneutralization screening showed them to be seronegative for ZIKV, JEV, YFV, DENV and WNV. The samples were taken from a phase 1, double-blinded, randomized, placebo-controlled trial testing an alum-adjuvanted Zika purified-inactivated virus (ZPIV) vaccine. Peripheral blood mononuclear cells were isolated using a standard procedure and kept frozen in liquid nitrogen until needed. Taken from cysteine to phenylalanine, the CDR3 has 12 residues. Just CDR3 DNA is preserved here, 36 bases in frame from base 1. For CDR1 and CDR2, the germline V gene lists LGHNA and YSLEER. V loses 2 bases, J loses 6 bases, and the germline ends lie 6 bases apart.

Library creation used 5' RACE. Before sequencing, the TCRbeta libraries were pooled in proportion to the number of cells sorted for each library. RNAzol RT was used to extract total RNA from the sorted cells, and cDNA was then synthesized using an oligo(dT) primer together with a template-switching oligo. The TCRbeta V-CDR3-J region was amplified by PCR between a SMARTer oligo primer and a TCRbeta constant-region primer using Kapa HiFi. A second PCR attached Illumina adaptors and sample-specific index barcodes, followed by HighPrep bead cleanup and Bioanalyzer confirmation of a band of roughly 650 bp. Libraries were sequenced on an Illumina MiSeq with 2x151 bp paired-end reads. As for the authors' bioinformatics: An in-house Java program demultiplexed the reads, and MiXCR assigned TCRbeta annotations and counted clonotypes. Repertoire overlap was measured with Morisita-Horn indices from the R package vegan, along with UPGMA clustering and Circos plots of recurring clonotypes. Shannon diversity and richness were normalized to the highest possible value given the input cell numbers, yielding values from 0 to 1. MUSCLE was used to align CDR3beta sequences, SeqinR to compute distances, and R to plot multidimensional scaling. The public reads were reprocessed in TCRdb via fastp at Q25 and MiXCR, keeping in-frame beta chains. Entries are consolidated by CDR3 protein sequence, retaining the most common genes and DNA. These V and J calls rely on TCRdb rather than the paper's analysis. Present in this sample are 300 to 450 distinct CDR3 sequences, approximately 2.9% of which were seen just once. The leading ten clones occupy 30% to 40% of the sample.

Within its sample, this clonotype is large (0.1 to 1%). No much larger clone is present one base from it, and per-base qualities are unavailable. The chain couples TRBV4-3 to TRBJ2-3, and possibly TRBD1, on 6 matching bases. This specimen was antigen-activated CD4+ T cells from blood, cultured, taken during a Zika inactivated vaccine study. The source of this sequence is an adult woman who received an inactivated Zika virus vaccine. The CDR3 has the sequence CASSQTGDTQYF. The nucleotides are TGCGCCAGCAGCCAAACAGGGGATACGCAGTATTTT.